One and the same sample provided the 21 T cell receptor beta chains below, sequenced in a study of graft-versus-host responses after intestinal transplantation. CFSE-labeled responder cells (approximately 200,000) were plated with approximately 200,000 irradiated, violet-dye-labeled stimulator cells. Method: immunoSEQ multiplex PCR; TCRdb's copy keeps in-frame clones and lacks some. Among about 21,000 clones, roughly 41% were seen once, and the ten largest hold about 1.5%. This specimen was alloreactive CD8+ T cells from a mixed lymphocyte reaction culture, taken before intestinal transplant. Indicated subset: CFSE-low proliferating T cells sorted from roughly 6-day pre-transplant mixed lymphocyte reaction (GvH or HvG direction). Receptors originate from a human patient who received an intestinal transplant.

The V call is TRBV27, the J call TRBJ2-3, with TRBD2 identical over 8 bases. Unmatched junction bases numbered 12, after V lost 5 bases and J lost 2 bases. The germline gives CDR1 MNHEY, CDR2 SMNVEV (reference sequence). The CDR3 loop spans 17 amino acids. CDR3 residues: CASSPGVAGTLTDTQYF. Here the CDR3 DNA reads TGTGCCAGCAGTCCAGGGGTAGCGGGGACCCTCACAGATACGCAGTATTTT.

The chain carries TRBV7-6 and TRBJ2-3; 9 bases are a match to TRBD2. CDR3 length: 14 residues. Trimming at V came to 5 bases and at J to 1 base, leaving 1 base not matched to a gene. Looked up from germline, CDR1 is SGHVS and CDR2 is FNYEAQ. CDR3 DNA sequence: TGTGCCAGCAGCCGGACTAGCGGCACAGATACGCAGTATTTT. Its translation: CASSRTSGTDTQYF. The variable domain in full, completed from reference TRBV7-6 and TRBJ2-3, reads GAGVSQSPRYKVTKRGQDVALRCDPISGHVSLYWYRQALGQGPEFLTYFNYEAQQDKSGLPNDRFSAERPEGSISTLTIQRTEQRDSAMYRCASSRTSGTDTQYFGPGTRLTVL.

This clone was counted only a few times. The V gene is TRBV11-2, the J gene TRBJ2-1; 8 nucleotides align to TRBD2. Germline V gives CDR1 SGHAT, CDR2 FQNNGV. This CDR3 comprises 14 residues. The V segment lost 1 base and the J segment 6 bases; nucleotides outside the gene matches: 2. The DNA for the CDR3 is TGTGCCAGCAGCTTAGCGGGAGGGCCCAATGAGCAGTTCTTC. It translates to CASSLAGGPNEQFF.

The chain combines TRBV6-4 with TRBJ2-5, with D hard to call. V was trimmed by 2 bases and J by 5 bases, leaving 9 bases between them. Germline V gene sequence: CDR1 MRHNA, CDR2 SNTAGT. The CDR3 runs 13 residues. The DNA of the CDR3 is TGTGCCAGCAGTGACGATGTGGGCGAGACCCAGTACTTC. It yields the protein CASSDDVGETQYF.

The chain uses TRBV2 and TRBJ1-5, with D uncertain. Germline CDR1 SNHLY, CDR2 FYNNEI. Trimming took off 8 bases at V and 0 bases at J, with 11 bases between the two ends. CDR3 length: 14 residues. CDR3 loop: CASAGVNSNQPQHF. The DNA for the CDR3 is TGTGCCAGCGCCGGGGTGAATAGCAATCAGCCCCAGCATTTT.

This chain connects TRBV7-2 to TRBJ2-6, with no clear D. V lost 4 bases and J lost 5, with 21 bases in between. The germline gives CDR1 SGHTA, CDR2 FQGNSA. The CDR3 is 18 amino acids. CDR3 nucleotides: TGTGCCAGCAGCTGCCCGCCGAGACGACAAAGTCGGGCCAACGTCCTGACTTTC. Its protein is CASSCPPRRQSRANVLTF.

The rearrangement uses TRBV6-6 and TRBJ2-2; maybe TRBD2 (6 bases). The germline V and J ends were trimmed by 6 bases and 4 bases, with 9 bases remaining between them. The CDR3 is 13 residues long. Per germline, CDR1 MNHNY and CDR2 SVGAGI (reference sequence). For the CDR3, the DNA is TGTGCCAGCAGCCAGACTAGCACCGGGGAGCTGTTTTTT. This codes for CASSQTSTGELFF.

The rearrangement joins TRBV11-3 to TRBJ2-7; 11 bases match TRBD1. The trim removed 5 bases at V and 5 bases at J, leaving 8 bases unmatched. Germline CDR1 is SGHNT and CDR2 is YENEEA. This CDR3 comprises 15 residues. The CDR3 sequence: CASSPGTGGYDEQYF. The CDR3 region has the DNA TGTGCCAGCAGCCCCGGGACAGGGGGATACGACGAGCAGTACTTC.

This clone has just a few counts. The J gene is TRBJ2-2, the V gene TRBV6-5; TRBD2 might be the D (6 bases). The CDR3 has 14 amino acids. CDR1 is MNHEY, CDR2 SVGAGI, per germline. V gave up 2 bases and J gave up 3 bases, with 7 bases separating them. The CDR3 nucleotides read TGTGCCAGCAGTTACGGGGAGGACACCGGGGAGCTGTTTTTT. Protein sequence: CASSYGEDTGELFF.

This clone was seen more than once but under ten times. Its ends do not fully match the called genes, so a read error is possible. The CDR3 reads CASTIFGTSGKAF. CDR3 DNA: TGTGCCAGCACCATCTTCGGGACTAGCGGGAAGGCCTTC. The V call is TRBV28, the J call TRBJ2-7, with 13 positions matching TRBD2. In germline, CDR1 is MDHEN, CDR2 SYDVKM. The CDR3 is 13 amino acids.

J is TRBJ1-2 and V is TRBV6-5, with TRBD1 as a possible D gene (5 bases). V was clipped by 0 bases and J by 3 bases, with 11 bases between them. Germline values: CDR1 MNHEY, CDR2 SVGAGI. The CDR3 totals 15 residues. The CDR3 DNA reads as TGTGCCAGCAGTTACTCGGGGGGAACCTACTATGGCTACACCTTC. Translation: CASSYSGGTYYGYTF.

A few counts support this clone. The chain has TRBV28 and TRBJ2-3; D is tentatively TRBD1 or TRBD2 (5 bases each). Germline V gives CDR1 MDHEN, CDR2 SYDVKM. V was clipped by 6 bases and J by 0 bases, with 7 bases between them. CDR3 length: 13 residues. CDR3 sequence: CASRWGSTDTQYF. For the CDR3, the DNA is TGTGCCAGCAGGTGGGGGAGCACAGATACGCAGTATTTT.

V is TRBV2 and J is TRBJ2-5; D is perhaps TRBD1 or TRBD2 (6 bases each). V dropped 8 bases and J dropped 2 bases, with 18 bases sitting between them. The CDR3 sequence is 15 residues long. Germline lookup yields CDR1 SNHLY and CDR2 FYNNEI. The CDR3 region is CASSWGPRGQETQYF. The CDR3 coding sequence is TGTGCCAGCTCCTGGGGGCCTCGGGGGCAAGAGACCCAGTACTTC.

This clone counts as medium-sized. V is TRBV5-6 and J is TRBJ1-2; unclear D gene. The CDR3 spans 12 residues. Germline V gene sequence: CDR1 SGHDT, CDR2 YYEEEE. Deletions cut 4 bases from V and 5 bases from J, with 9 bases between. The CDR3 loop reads CASSRQEYGYTF. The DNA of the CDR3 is TGTGCCAGCAGCCGCCAAGAGTATGGCTACACCTTC.

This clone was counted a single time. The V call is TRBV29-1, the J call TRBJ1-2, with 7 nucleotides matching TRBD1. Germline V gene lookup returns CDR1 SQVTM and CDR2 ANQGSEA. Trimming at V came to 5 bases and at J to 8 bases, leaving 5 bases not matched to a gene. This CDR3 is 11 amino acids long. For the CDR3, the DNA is TGCAGCGTTCCGACAGGGTTGGGCTACACCTTC. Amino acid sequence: CSVPTGLGYTF.

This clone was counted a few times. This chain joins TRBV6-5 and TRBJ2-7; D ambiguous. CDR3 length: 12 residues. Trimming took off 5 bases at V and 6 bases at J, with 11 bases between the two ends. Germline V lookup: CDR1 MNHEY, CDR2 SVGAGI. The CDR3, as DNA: TGTGCCAGCAGTGAACCAGTAGGCGAGCAGTACTTC. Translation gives CASSEPVGEQYF.

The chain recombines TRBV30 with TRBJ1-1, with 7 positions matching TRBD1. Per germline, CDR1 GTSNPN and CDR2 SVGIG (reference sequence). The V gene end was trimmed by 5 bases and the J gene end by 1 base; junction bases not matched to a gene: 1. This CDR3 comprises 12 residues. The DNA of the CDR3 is TGTGCCTGGCGGACAGGGAACACTGAAGCTTTCTTT. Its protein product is CAWRTGNTEAFF.

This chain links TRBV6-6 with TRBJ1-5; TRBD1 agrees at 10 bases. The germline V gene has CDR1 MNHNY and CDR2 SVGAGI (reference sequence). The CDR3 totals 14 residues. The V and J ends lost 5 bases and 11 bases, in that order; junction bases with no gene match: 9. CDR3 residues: CASSPGTGVKAQHF. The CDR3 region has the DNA TGTGCCAGCAGTCCCGGGACAGGGGTTAAGGCCCAGCATTTT.

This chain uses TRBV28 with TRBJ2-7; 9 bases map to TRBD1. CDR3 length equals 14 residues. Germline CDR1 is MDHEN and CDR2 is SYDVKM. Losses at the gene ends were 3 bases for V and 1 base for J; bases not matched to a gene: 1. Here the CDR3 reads CASSFGTGSYEQYF. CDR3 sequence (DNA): TGTGCCAGCAGTTTTGGGACAGGGTCCTACGAGCAGTACTTC.

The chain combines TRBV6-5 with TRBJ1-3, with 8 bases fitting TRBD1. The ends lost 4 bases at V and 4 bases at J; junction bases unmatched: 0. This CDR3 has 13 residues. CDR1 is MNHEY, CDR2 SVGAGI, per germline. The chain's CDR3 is CASSWDRGNTIYF. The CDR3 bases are TGTGCCAGCAGTTGGGACAGGGGAAACACCATATATTTT.

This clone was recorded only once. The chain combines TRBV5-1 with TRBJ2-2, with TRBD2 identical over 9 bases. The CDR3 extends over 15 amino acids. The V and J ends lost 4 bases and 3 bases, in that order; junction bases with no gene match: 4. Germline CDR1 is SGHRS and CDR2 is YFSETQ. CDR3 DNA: TGCGCCAGCAGCCTTAGCGGGAGAGACACCGGGGAGCTGTTTTTT. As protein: CASSLSGRDTGELFF.